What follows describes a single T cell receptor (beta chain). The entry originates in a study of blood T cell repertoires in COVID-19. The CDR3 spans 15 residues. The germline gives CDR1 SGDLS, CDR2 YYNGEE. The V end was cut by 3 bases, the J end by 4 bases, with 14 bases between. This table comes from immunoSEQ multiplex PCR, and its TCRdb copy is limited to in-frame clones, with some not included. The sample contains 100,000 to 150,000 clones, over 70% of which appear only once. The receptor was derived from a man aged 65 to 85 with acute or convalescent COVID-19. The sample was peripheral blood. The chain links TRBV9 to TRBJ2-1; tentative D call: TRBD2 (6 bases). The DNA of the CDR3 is TGTGCCAGCAGCGCCCAGGAGCGGGCGTACAATGAGCAGTTCTTC. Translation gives CASSAQERAYNEQFF.